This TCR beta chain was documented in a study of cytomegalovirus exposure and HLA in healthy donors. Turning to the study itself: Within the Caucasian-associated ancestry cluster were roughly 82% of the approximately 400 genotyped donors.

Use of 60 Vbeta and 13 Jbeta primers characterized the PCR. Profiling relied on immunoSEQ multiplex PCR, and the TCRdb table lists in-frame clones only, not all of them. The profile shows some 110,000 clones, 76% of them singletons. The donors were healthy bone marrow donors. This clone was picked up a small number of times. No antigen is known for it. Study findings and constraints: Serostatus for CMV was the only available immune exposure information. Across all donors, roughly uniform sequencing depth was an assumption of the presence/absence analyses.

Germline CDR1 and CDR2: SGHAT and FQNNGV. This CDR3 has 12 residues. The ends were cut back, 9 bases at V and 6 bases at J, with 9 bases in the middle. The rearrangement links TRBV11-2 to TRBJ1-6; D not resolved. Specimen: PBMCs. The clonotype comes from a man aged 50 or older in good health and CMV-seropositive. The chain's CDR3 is CASSEFNSPLHF. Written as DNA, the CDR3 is TGTGCCAGTTCGGAGTTTAATTCACCCCTCCACTTT. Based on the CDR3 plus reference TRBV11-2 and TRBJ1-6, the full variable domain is EAGVAQSPRYKIIEKRQSVAFWCNPISGHATLYWYQQILGQGPKLLIQFQNNGVVDDSQLPKDRFSAERLKGVDSTLKIQPAKLEDSAVYLCASSEFNSPLHFGNGTRLTVT.